The T cell receptor beta chain under discussion was sequenced for a study of blood T cell repertoires in COVID-19. In the study overall: PBMCs, B-cell-depleted T cells, or T cells provided the cDNA or gDNA that made up the material.

Germline V lookup: CDR1 SGHDN, CDR2 FVKESK. The CDR3 is 14 residues long. V lost 0 bases and J 7 bases, leaving 13 bases between the germline ends. In the authors' workflow: Nucleated cell number was recorded as an estimate derived from reference gene primer amplification. The assay was immunoSEQ multiplex PCR, and TCRdb's table has in-frame clones only and misses some. D and trimming come from the DNA, and the V and J calls and clone size come from that table. The repertoire includes over 200,000 clones, around four fifths of them detected once, and approximately 18% sits in the top ten. The sequencing input was peripheral blood. This receptor was taken from an elderly woman with active or convalescent COVID-19. The rearrangement uses TRBV14 and TRBJ2-7; D is perhaps TRBD2 (5 bases). The CDR3 bases are TGTGCCAGCAGCCAAGATCCATCCCCGGGAGAGCAGTACTTC. Translated: CASSQDPSPGEQYF.